Following are 20 T cell receptor beta chains from one sample sequenced in a study of CD8 T cells in ankylosing spondylitis. Via MiXCR, TCRdb re-called the 5' RACE reads, giving one row per CDR3 protein. Seen here are 150,000 or so distinct CDR3 sequences, 9.8% observed once, and the top ten hold roughly 16%. The sample taken for sequencing was blood, either unsorted or a sorted T cell fraction (not recorded which). Receptors originate from a female donor with ankylosing spondylitis or in good health (not recorded which).

This clonotype was seen repeatedly, ten times or more. The CDR3 bases are TGCGCCAGCAGCCAGGATTCTACAGGGGGAGGCAATCAGCCCCAGCATTTT. It yields the protein CASSQDSTGGGNQPQHF. The V gene is TRBV4-3, the J gene TRBJ1-5; TRBD1 matches 8 bases. From germline, CDR1 is LGHNA and CDR2 YSLEER. The CDR3 runs to 17 residues. With V trimmed by 3 bases and J by 2 bases, 9 bases remained unmatched.

In DNA, the CDR3 is TGTGCCAGCAGGCAGGCAGGGTCCTACAATGAGCAGTTCTTC. Amino acids: CASRQAGSYNEQFF. The chain recombines TRBV7-9 with TRBJ2-1; a weak D match, TRBD1 (5 bases). Trimming left V 6 bases short and J 1 base short, with 10 bases between. Germline CDR1 and CDR2: SEHNR and FQNEAQ (reference sequence). CDR3 size: 14 residues.

The chain carries TRBV5-6 and TRBJ2-1; 9 nucleotides match TRBD2. This CDR3 is built from 15 residues. Germline V CDR1 and CDR2: SGHDT, YYEEEE. V gave up 9 bases and J gave up 4 bases; unmatched junction bases: 11. The CDR3 DNA reads TGTGCCACCAGTAGCGGGAGAGAACCTTACAATGAGCAGTTCTTC. It codes for CATSSGREPYNEQFF.

The rearrangement joins TRBV2 to TRBJ2-7; TRBD1 agrees at 10 bases. Germline assignment: CDR1 SNHLY and CDR2 FYNNEI. The CDR3 runs to 14 residues. Germline trimming cut 4 bases from V and 2 bases from J; bases unmatched to any gene: 2. This CDR3 is CASSGDRGAYEQYF. The CDR3 DNA sequence: TGTGCCAGCAGTGGGGACAGGGGCGCCTACGAGCAGTACTTC.

The V call is TRBV5-6, the J call TRBJ2-1; maybe TRBD2 (6 bases). V shed 3 bases and J shed 5 bases, with 15 bases lying between them. CDR3 length: 15 residues. Germline lookup yields CDR1 SGHDT and CDR2 YYEEEE. The CDR3 DNA reads TGTGCCAGCAGCTCCAGCGGGCAGGGTCACAATGAGCAGTTCTTC. Encoded protein: CASSSSGQGHNEQFF. Variable domain in full (rest from reference TRBV5-6 and TRBJ2-1): DAGVTQSPTHLIKTRGQQVTLRCSPKSGHDTVSWYQQALGQGPQFIFQYYEEEERQRGNFPDRFSGHQFPNYSSELNVNALLLGDSALYLCASSSSGQGHNEQFFGPGTRLTVL.

The chain links TRBV20-1 to TRBJ2-6, with D possibly being TRBD2 (5 bases). Deletions cut 4 bases from V and 2 bases from J, with 15 bases between. The CDR3 extends over 16 amino acids. Germline V lookup: CDR1 DFQATT, CDR2 SNEGSKA (reference sequence). The CDR3 sequence is CSAKVGGRTGANVLTF. In DNA, the CDR3 is TGCAGTGCTAAGGTGGGCGGGCGAACTGGGGCCAACGTCCTGACTTTC.

V usage is TRBV5-8 and J usage is TRBJ1-1; tentatively, D is TRBD1 (5 bases). The CDR3 totals 16 residues. CDR1 and CDR2 from the germline V gene are SGHTS and YDEGEE. The V end lost 0 bases, the J end lost 1 base, and 13 bases lay between the germline ends. CDR3 bases: TGTGCCAGCAGCTTGGGGGGCCGGACCTGGAACACTGAAGCTTTCTTT. Amino acid sequence: CASSLGGRTWNTEAFF.

This clonotype turned up a few times. The chain recombines TRBV7-3 with TRBJ1-1; maybe TRBD1 (6 bases). The ends were cut back, 8 bases at V and 5 bases at J, with 15 bases in the middle. CDR1 is SGHTA, CDR2 FQGTGA, per germline. The CDR3 spans 13 residues. For the CDR3, the DNA is TGTGCCAGCGCACACCCCGGACAGACTGAAGCTTTCTTT. Translated: CASAHPGQTEAFF. Supplemented by reference TRBV7-3 and TRBJ1-1, the full variable domain reads GAGVSQTPSNKVTEKGKYVELRCDPISGHTALYWYRQSLGQGPEFLIYFQGTGAADDSGLPNDRFFAVRPEGSVSTLKIQRTERGDSAVYLCASAHPGQTEAFFGQGTRLTVV.

The sample holds a few counts of this clonotype. The rearrangement links TRBV2 to TRBJ1-1, with TRBD1 as a possible D gene (5 bases). Germline-derived CDR1 and CDR2 are SNHLY and FYNNEI. The CDR3 is 10 amino acids. Trimming removed 10 bases at V and 8 bases at J, with 11 bases between. CDR3 in DNA: TGTGCCACCCTAGGGGAGGAAGCTTTCTTT. Its translation is CATLGEEAFF.

This sequence joins TRBV3-1 and TRBJ2-7; 11 nucleotides align to TRBD2. The CDR3 sequence is 17 residues long. With 0 bases clipped from V and 5 bases from J, the junction kept 9 bases outside the gene matches. Germline assignment: CDR1 LGHDT and CDR2 YNNKEL (reference sequence). The CDR3 protein is CASSQDGRLAGRDEQYF. CDR3 sequence (DNA): TGTGCCAGCAGCCAAGACGGGAGACTAGCGGGGCGAGACGAGCAGTACTTC.

This chain connects TRBV4-1 to TRBJ1-2; the D is unclear. Germline lookup yields CDR1 MGHRA and CDR2 YSYEKL. Trimming took 1 base from V and 5 from J, leaving 8 bases between them. The CDR3 length is 13 residues. The CDR3 bases are TGCGCCAGCAGCCAAGTCGCGGGGTATGGCTACACCTTC. It is translated as CASSQVAGYGYTF.

This clonotype was counted between two and nine times. The chain carries TRBV11-2 and TRBJ2-7; TRBD1 agrees at 9 bases. The germline V gene encodes CDR1 SGHAT and CDR2 FQNNGV. The CDR3 extends over 14 amino acids. V lost 4 bases, J lost 3 bases, and 4 bases stayed unmatched. This chain's CDR3 is CASSYDRGGYEQYF. CDR3 coding DNA: TGTGCCAGCAGCTACGACAGGGGGGGCTACGAGCAGTACTTC. Based on the CDR3 plus reference TRBV11-2 and TRBJ2-7, the full variable domain is EAGVAQSPRYKIIEKRQSVAFWCNPISGHATLYWYQQILGQGPKLLIQFQNNGVVDDSQLPKDRFSAERLKGVDSTLKIQPAKLEDSAVYLCASSYDRGGYEQYFGPGTRLTVT.

V and J are TRBV4-2 and TRBJ2-7; D is perhaps TRBD1 (6 bases). Trimming took off 1 base at V and 1 base at J, with 20 bases between the two ends. This CDR3 contains 18 residues. The germline gives CDR1 LGHNA, CDR2 YNFKEQ. CDR3 nucleotide sequence: TGTGCCAGCAGCCAAGTGTCGGGACCGGGACACCCTTCCTACGAGCAGTACTTC. This codes for CASSQVSGPGHPSYEQYF.

This clonotype was picked up a small number of times. This chain links TRBV25-1 with TRBJ2-1; TRBD2 aligns across 7 bases. Germline loops: CDR1 MGHDK, CDR2 SYGVNS. Trimming removed 8 bases from V and 8 bases from J; junction bases left unmatched: 18. CDR3 length: 16 residues. CDR3 coding DNA: TGTGCCAGCTCCCCGAACGATGCGGGAGTTTTCGATGAGCAGTTCTTC. Translating it yields CASSPNDAGVFDEQFF.

This clonotype was observed a handful of times. This sequence joins TRBV4-1 and TRBJ2-7; 13 bases match TRBD2. CDR1 is MGHRA, CDR2 YSYEKL, per germline. V shed 5 bases, J shed 3 bases, and the junction held 7 bases outside the gene matches. This CDR3 is 16 amino acids long. The CDR3 spells CASSGRLAGGDYEQYF. CDR3 DNA: TGCGCCAGCAGCGGTAGACTAGCGGGAGGTGACTACGAGCAGTACTTC.

This clonotype has only a few counts. The chain links TRBV4-3 to TRBJ2-2, with 9 bases identical to TRBD1. The V gene's germline CDR1 is LGHNA and CDR2 YSLEER. This CDR3 spans 17 amino acids. After removal of 0 bases from V and 6 bases from J, the junction contained 8 bases not matched to a gene. The CDR3 DNA sequence: TGCGCCAGCAGCCAAGATGGGGGGACAGGGTTTTCCGGGGAGCTGTTTTTT. As protein: CASSQDGGTGFSGELFF.

The chain employs TRBV27 and TRBJ1-5; D perhaps matches TRBD1 (6 bases). The germline V gene encodes CDR1 MNHEY and CDR2 SMNVEV (reference sequence). The CDR3 runs 14 residues. Trimming removed 6 bases at V and 7 bases at J, with 16 bases between. CDR3 coding DNA: TGTGCCAGCAGCTATATAGGGGGAGGGCAGCCCCAGCATTTT. It codes for CASSYIGGGQPQHF.

The CDR3 DNA reads as TGTGCCAGCAGCCCTAACTTACTAGCGGGTGAAGAGACCCAGTACTTC. Its translation is CASSPNLLAGEETQYF. This rearrangement joins TRBV7-8 to TRBJ2-5, with 9 bases aligning to TRBD2. Germline CDR1 SGHVS, CDR2 FQNEAQ. This CDR3 contains 16 residues. The J segment lost 3 bases and the V segment lost 5 bases, leaving 10 bases of the junction unmatched.

This clonotype was counted many times. The chain carries TRBV12-3 or TRBV12-4 and TRBJ2-7; TRBD2 matches at 7 bases. The V segment lost 6 bases and the J segment 4 bases; nucleotides outside the gene matches: 9. The CDR3 totals 14 residues. CDR3 DNA: TGTGCCAGCAGAAAGGGACTACCGCGGTACGAGCAGTACTTC. It yields the protein CASRKGLPRYEQYF.

The V call is TRBV7-2, the J call TRBJ2-7; D uncertain. Germline CDR1 and CDR2: SGHTA and FQGNSA. The CDR3 extends over 13 amino acids. V shed 6 bases and J shed 2 bases, with 11 bases lying between them. CDR3 loop: CASSLPDPYEQYF. The CDR3 DNA reads as TGTGCCAGCAGTCTTCCGGACCCCTACGAGCAGTACTTC.